Presented here are 3 T cell receptor beta chains from one specimen sequenced in a study of type 1 regulatory T cells. Each CDR3 protein gets one entry after TCRdb re-called the reads with MiXCR. This sample carries about 60,000 distinct CDR3 sequences, 62% of them seen once, and the ten largest clones take less than 2%. No antigens are known for them. The sequenced sample was cultured non-Tr1 T cells, either the whole culture or a sorted T cell fraction (not recorded which). These receptors were collected from a human donor in good health.

This clonotype was picked up a small number of times. J is TRBJ2-7 and V is TRBV12-3 or TRBV12-4; the match to TRBD2 covers 9 bases. V was clipped by 1 base and J by 4 bases; unmatched bases: 8. The CDR3 is 16 amino acids. The CDR3 here is CASSLGIRTSVYEQYF. The CDR3 coding sequence is TGTGCCAGCAGTTTAGGGATTCGGACTAGCGTATACGAGCAGTACTTC.

This clonotype has a handful of counts. The chain carries TRBV24-1 and TRBJ1-2; 8 bases map to TRBD1. Germline lookup yields CDR1 KGHDR and CDR2 SFDVKD. This CDR3 has 13 amino acids. V shed 1 base and J 9 bases; nucleotides not matched to a gene: 3. The CDR3 sequence is CATSDFDRGSYTF. The CDR3 DNA follows: TGTGCCACCAGTGATTTTGACAGGGGAAGCTACACCTTC.

This clonotype turned up a few times. The V call is TRBV12-3 or TRBV12-4, the J call TRBJ2-2; 7 bases agree with TRBD2. The CDR3 runs 15 residues. V shed 3 bases and J 2 bases; nucleotides not matched to a gene: 3. The CDR3 protein is CASSFGGRNTGELFF. DNA for the CDR3: TGTGCCAGCAGTTTCGGCGGGAGAAACACCGGGGAGCTGTTTTTT.